Each of the 8 T cell receptor beta chains below was sequenced from the same sample in a study of shared clonotypes between healthy human individuals (dated by TCRdb to about 2020). The library was prepared using the immunoSEQ multiplex PCR assay. Imported from immuneACCESS, the table was reduced by TCRdb to in-frame sequences with V and J called. These copies leave out some clones; in studies compared against another copy, an unresolved V gene accounts for under half, and the cause of the remainder is not known. For this sample the table gives some 2,000,000 clones, of which approximately 96% were detected only once. The ten biggest clones cover 0.1% to 0.15% of the sample. Sequencing used naive CD4+ T cells sorted from blood. The cell subset or site label corresponds to: CD45RA+ positively selected. Every receptor here comes from a young man in good health.

This sequence joins TRBV7-9 and TRBJ1-4, with a possible D match to TRBD1 (5 bases). CDR1 is SEHNR and CDR2 is FQNEAQ in the germline V gene (reference sequence). The CDR3 runs 16 residues. The germline V and J ends were trimmed by 5 bases and 8 bases, with 21 bases remaining between them. The CDR3 DNA is TGTGCCAGCAGCCGGGCCGGGGGTGTGGGAGACGAAAAACTGTTTTTT. Translated, it gives CASSRAGGVGDEKLFF.

About this clone itself: Other DNA sequences in the sample encode the same CDR3. The chain couples TRBV27 to TRBJ2-5; D gene ambiguous. Germline V gene data show CDR1 as MNHEY and CDR2 as SMNVEV (reference sequence). V was clipped by 4 bases and J by 0 bases, with 6 bases between them. There are 13 residues in the CDR3. The CDR3 nucleotides are TGTGCCAGCAGTTACCGGTACCAAGAGACCCAGTACTTC. It yields the protein CASSYRYQETQYF.

The chain combines TRBV2 with TRBJ2-5, with TRBD1 matching 9 bases. The CDR3 spans 15 residues. Trimming removed 8 bases from V and 1 base from J; junction bases left unmatched: 8. CDR1 SNHLY and CDR2 FYNNEI come from the germline V gene. This chain's CDR3 is CASQRPGQGQETQYF. The CDR3 nucleotides read TGTGCCAGCCAACGTCCGGGACAGGGCCAAGAGACCCAGTACTTC.

This clone has a single count. The chain employs TRBV27 and TRBJ1-6; D gene unclear. The V end lost 2 bases, the J end lost 3 bases, and 8 bases lay between the germline ends. The CDR3 covers 15 residues. CDR1 and CDR2 from the germline V gene are MNHEY and SMNVEV (reference sequence). The CDR3 reads CASSLDRYYNSPLHF. Here the CDR3 DNA reads TGTGCCAGCAGTTTAGACCGGTACTATAATTCACCCCTCCACTTT.

The chain couples TRBV6-5 to TRBJ2-7; the match to TRBD2 covers 7 bases. Trimming at V came to 2 bases and at J to 4 bases, leaving 2 bases not matched to a gene. The germline V gene encodes CDR1 MNHEY and CDR2 SVGAGI. This CDR3 has 13 amino acids. The CDR3, as DNA: TGTGCCAGCAGTTACGGGAGGGAATACGAGCAGTACTTC. This gives the protein CASSYGREYEQYF.

As to this clone: Within the sample, other DNA sequences also encode this same CDR3. The gene calls are TRBV10-3 and TRBJ2-2, with a weak D call TRBD2 (5 bases). In germline, CDR1 is ENHRY, CDR2 SYGVKD. V lost 4 bases and J 5 bases, leaving 8 bases between the germline ends. CDR3 length equals 13 residues. The CDR3 spells CAISGTGTGELFF. The DNA for the CDR3 is TGTGCCATCAGTGGGACGGGGACCGGGGAGCTGTTTTTT.

This sequence joins TRBV5-1 and TRBJ2-5, with 8 bases fitting TRBD2. The germline V gene encodes CDR1 SGHRS and CDR2 YFSETQ. The CDR3 totals 14 residues. The V gene end was trimmed by 4 bases and the J gene end by 1 base; junction bases not matched to a gene: 3. The CDR3 nucleotides read TGCGCCAGCAGCATGACTAGCGCCCAAGAGACCCAGTACTTC. Protein: CASSMTSAQETQYF.

Details on this clone: This CDR3 is also generated by other DNA sequences in the sample. V is TRBV5-1 and J is TRBJ2-7; D is possibly TRBD1 or TRBD2 (6 bases each). CDR1 and CDR2 (germline): SGHRS, YFSETQ. CDR3 length: 14 residues. Trimming took off 2 bases at V and 0 bases at J, with 9 bases between the two ends. CDR3 sequence reads: CASSFRGHSYEQYF. CDR3 nucleotide sequence: TGCGCCAGCAGCTTCCGGGGGCACTCCTACGAGCAGTACTTC.